This T cell receptor beta chain was sequenced in a study of identical twins. General study points: Models underestimated how often monozygotic twins shared out-of-frame TCR alpha. Twin pairs' shared out-of-frame alpha sequences were enriched in low generation probability. Surplus twin overlap in beta out-of-frame sequences was less pronounced.

TCRdb re-called the 5' RACE reads through MiXCR, storing one row per CDR3 protein. The repertoire has approximately 700,000 distinct CDR3 sequences, about 20% of them found once; the top ten carry under 15%. CDR3 length: 18 residues. Regarding this clonotype: Its antigen is not known. One junction end does not reproduce the germline sequence, and a read error may be involved.

These same data were also listed under a study on T cells expressing NK-cell markers. As that report states: With respect to HCMV, most of the eight sequenced donors were seropositive, and one was seronegative.

The sample comprised PBMCs. This clonotype was sampled from a woman aged 18-30 years in good health. The genes are TRBV12-3 or TRBV12-4 and TRBJ2-1, with D possibly TRBD2 on 6 matching bases. As DNA, the CDR3 is TGTGCCTGCAGTTTTCTCCTACTTCGCGGGAACTCCTACAATGAGCAGTTCTTC. Residues: CACSFLLLRGNSYNEQFF.